A selection of T cell receptor beta chains follows, all from one sample in a study of blood T cell repertoires in COVID-19. TCRdb's table, derived via immunoSEQ multiplex PCR, lists solely in-frame clones and lacks some. Here the sample spans about 140,000 clones, about 83% being singletons. Sequenced material: peripheral blood. These TCRs come from a human donor in a cohort sampled during active COVID-19. Both conserved end residues are part of each CDR3. A D gene is named only where the DNA matches it firmly. Some rows have no size entry. The others give once, few or many, or a class for an expanded clone.

V	J	D	size	length	DNA	CDR3
TRBV3-1/TRBV3-2	TRBJ1-4	-	-	13	TGTGCCAGCAGCCCTTTAGGAGGCGAAAAACTGTTTTTT	CASSPLGGEKLFF
TRBV3-1/TRBV3-2	TRBJ1-2	TRBD1	many	14	TGTGCCAGCAGTCTAACGTCGGACAGGGATGGCTACACCTTC	CASSLTSDRDGYTF
TRBV5-1	TRBJ2-7	-	-	14	TGCGCCAGCAGCAGCGCCCCAAGCTCCTACGAGCAGTACTTC	CASSSAPSSYEQYF
TRBV30	TRBJ2-5	TRBD1	-	12	TGTGCCTGGAGTCCAGGGGGCGAGACCCAGTACTTC	CAWSPGGETQYF
TRBV6-5	TRBJ1-1	-	-	14	TGTGCCAGCAGTTACTTCGGAGGGAGCACTGAAGCTTTCTTT	CASSYFGGSTEAFF
TRBV30	TRBJ1-3	-	few	14	TGTGCCTGGAGTGTAGGGGGATCTGGAAACACCATATATTTT	CAWSVGGSGNTIYF
TRBV23-1	TRBJ2-7	TRBD1	-	17	TGCGCCAGCAATCCAAATTGGAGGGGGACAGGGTCCTACGAGCAGTACTTC	CASNPNWRGTGSYEQYF
TRBV5-1	TRBJ2-1	-	-	15	TGCGCCAGCAGCTTGGCCGGTCCATGGGAGGATGAGCAGTTCTTC	CASSLAGPWEDEQFF
TRBV12-5	TRBJ1-2	-	-	14	TGTGCTAGTGGTCACCCTGGACGGGGCTATGGCTACACCTTC	CASGHPGRGYGYTF
TRBV2	TRBJ2-6	-	-	13	TGTGCCAGCCGGGTGAGAGGGGCCAACGTCCTGACTTTC	CASRVRGANVLTF
TRBV13	TRBJ2-7	-	-	14	TGTGCCAGCAGCGTATCGGGACTCCGCTACGAGCAGTACTTC	CASSVSGLRYEQYF
TRBV11-2	TRBJ2-1	TRBD2	-	17	TGTGCCAGCAGCTTAGAGTGGGGGGGGACTCCGAGGGGTGAGCAGTTCTTC	CASSLEWGGTPRGEQFF
TRBV18	TRBJ2-3	-	once	13	TGTGCCAGCTCACCATCTATCACAGATACGCAGTATTTT	CASSPSITDTQYF
TRBV19	TRBJ2-2	-	few	14	TGTGCCAGTAGTATTATAGCCCTTACCGGGGAGCTGTTTTTT	CASSIIALTGELFF
TRBV6-6	TRBJ2-7	-	-	16	TGTGCCAGCCGCGGGGCGCGCCCCACTGATTCCTACGAGCAGTACTTC	CASRGARPTDSYEQYF
TRBV6-4	TRBJ2-3	-	few	14	TGTGCCAGCAGTGACCGGGGTGAGACAGATACGCAGTATTTT	CASSDRGETDTQYF
TRBV19	TRBJ2-7	-	-	12	TGTGCCAGTAGTCACTCGCCGGGCGAGCAGTACTTC	CASSHSPGEQYF
TRBV19	TRBJ2-3	-	-	14	TGTGCCAGTAGTTACGAACAAAGCACAGATACGCAGTATTTT	CASSYEQSTDTQYF
TRBV3-1/TRBV3-2	TRBJ2-1	-	few	15	TGTGCCAGCAGCCCGCTAGGAGTTAGCAGTGATGAGCAGTTCTTC	CASSPLGVSSDEQFF
TRBV18	TRBJ2-1	TRBD2	-	14	TGTGCCAGCTCCCCTTTTCACCGGGGGGGAGAGCAGTTCTTC	CASSPFHRGGEQFF
TRBV11-2	TRBJ1-1	TRBD1	-	16	TGTGCCAGCAGCCCTAGGACAGGGCCCATGAACACTGAAGCTTTCTTT	CASSPRTGPMNTEAFF
TRBV5-4	TRBJ2-3	-	few	15	TGTGCCAGCAGCTTAGGAGGGAGGTTCGCAGATACGCAGTATTTT	CASSLGGRFADTQYF
TRBV4-1	TRBJ2-7	TRBD1	-	14	TGCGCCAGCAGCCAAGGGGACAGGGCATACGAGCAGTACTTC	CASSQGDRAYEQYF
TRBV3-1/TRBV3-2	TRBJ2-7	TRBD2	few	15	TGTGCCAGCAGCCAAGATTCGACTAGCGTTTACGAGCAGTACTTC	CASSQDSTSVYEQYF
TRBV10-3	TRBJ1-2	-	-	13	TGTGCCATCAGTGAACAGCATTCCTATGGCTACACCTTC	CAISEQHSYGYTF
TRBV27	TRBJ2-7	-	many	15	TGTGCCAGCAGGCAGGACTCCTCCAATGGCTACGAGCAGTACTTC	CASRQDSSNGYEQYF
TRBV9	TRBJ1-2	TRBD1	-	16	TGTGCCAGCAGCGTAGGGCTCGGGACAGGGGGTGAGGGCTACACCTTC	CASSVGLGTGGEGYTF
TRBV7-9	TRBJ1-5	-	-	15	TGTGCCAGCAGCTTAGGGGGCTTAAGCAATCAGCCCCAGCATTTT	CASSLGGLSNQPQHF
TRBV9	TRBJ2-1	TRBD2	-	16	TGTGCCAGCAGCGTTCTTAGCGGGGCCTCCTACAATGAGCAGTTCTTC	CASSVLSGASYNEQFF
TRBV7-9	TRBJ2-2	TRBD1	once	14	TGTGCCTCGAACCGGGACAGCGGCCCCGGGGAGCTGTTTTTT	CASNRDSGPGELFF
TRBV27	TRBJ1-2	-	once	16	TGTGCCAGCAGGCGGAGTCAGGGGCTCGCCCTCTATGGCTACACCTTC	CASRRSQGLALYGYTF
TRBV28	TRBJ2-5	TRBD1	-	14	TGTGCCAGCAGTTCACAGGGGCCCCAAGAGACCCAGTACTTC	CASSSQGPQETQYF
TRBV3-1/TRBV3-2	TRBJ1-4	-	-	13	TGTGCCAGCAGCCAACAAGGGGGTGAAAAACTGTTTTTT	CASSQQGGEKLFF
TRBV19	TRBJ1-5	TRBD1	-	15	TGTGCCAGTAGCACCGACAGGGCGAGCAATCAGCCCCAGCATTTT	CASSTDRASNQPQHF
TRBV7-9	TRBJ2-7	-	-	13	TGTGCCTCCTGCGCCTCCCACTCCTACGAGCAGTACTTC	CASCASHSYEQYF
TRBV5-4	TRBJ1-6	TRBD1	-	15	TGTGCCAGCAGCTTGGGTGACAGGGTCGGTTCACCCCTCCACTTT	CASSLGDRVGSPLHF
TRBV15	TRBJ2-6	-	-	15	TGTGCCACCGCAGGGGCCAGGGCTGGGGCCAACGTCCTGACTTTC	CATAGARAGANVLTF
TRBV19	TRBJ2-7	TRBD2	many	13	TGTGCCAGTAAGGGGCGGGAGTCGGACGAGCAGTACTTC	CASKGRESDEQYF
TRBV7-3	TRBJ1-6	-	-	15	TGTGCCAGCAGCTTACGGGGAGGGGATAATTCACCCCTCCACTTT	CASSLRGGDNSPLHF
TRBV6-5	TRBJ1-2	TRBD1	-	12	TGTGCCAGCATTGGACAGGGGAAGGGCTACACCTTC	CASIGQGKGYTF
TRBV7-9	TRBJ2-1	-	few	17	TGTGCCAGCAGCTTAGCGGTGGGCCAGGGGTCCTACAATGAGCAGTTCTTC	CASSLAVGQGSYNEQFF